This T cell receptor beta chain was identified in a study of graft-versus-host responses after intestinal transplantation (dated by TCRdb to about 2021). Regarding the research as a whole: The transplants that recipients received were multivisceral, liver-intestinal, or isolated intestinal. Every recipient was given anti-thymocyte globulin induction, followed by around three years of maintenance tacrolimus and steroids. Graft-versus-host and host-versus-graft alloreactive T cell clones were tracked in the graft, circulation and bone marrow after intestinal transplantation using bulk TCR-beta CDR3 sequencing. Alloreactive clones were identified by sequencing pre-transplant mixed lymphocyte reaction products and comparing them with unstimulated pre-transplant donor and recipient T cells. The cohort enrolled about two dozen intestinal transplant recipients, one of whom was a retransplant, and a few patients without pretransplant specimens were excluded. Donor T cell macrochimerism was defined as a peak of at least 4% donor T cells among recipient peripheral blood mononuclear cells. Rather than being sequenced by the commercial service, samples from a few later patients were sequenced in-house on an Illumina MiSeq and processed with MiXCR.

This clone has a handful of counts. Base-call qualities are not available, and no considerably larger clone is one nucleotide away. The time point label of this sample denotes: cells obtained before transplantation from donor or recipient. In mixed lymphocyte reactions, around 200,000 CFSE-labeled pre-transplant responders were plated with around 200,000 irradiated violet-dye-labeled stimulators and cultured for 5 to 6 days. Proliferating CD3+CD4+CFSE-low and CD3+CD8+CFSE-low responder cells were FACS-sorted on a BD Influx sorter after the mixed lymphocyte reaction. Here is what the overall study found, with its caveats: Conclusions were limited by the relatively low number and heterogeneity of intestinal transplant patients. GvH clones turned up in recipient bone marrow, with some appearing earlier in ileal mucosa or blood, a pattern consistent with an intestinal mucosal origin. Early after transplant, declines in HvG clones were associated with peak levels of circulating GvH clones. High GvH to HvG T cell clonal ratios were observed in the allografts of patients with donor T cell macrochimerism.

The receptor library was made with the immunoSEQ multiplex PCR assay. For most patients, genomic DNA was isolated using the Qiagen DNeasy Blood and Tissue Kit and was shipped frozen to Adaptive Biotechnologies for TCR sequencing. For most patients, genomic DNA was subjected to high-throughput TCR-beta CDR3 sequencing by Adaptive Biotechnologies. The original methods were these. Adaptive's ImmunoSEQ software supplied the TCR sequencing data for about 18 patients, while MiXCR and VDJtools were used to process three other patients. To correct CD4 versus CD8 sorting errors, any sequence found in both subsets at a frequency ratio below 5:1 was removed. CDR3 nucleotide sequences shared by donor and recipient were removed because the origin of these sequences could not be assigned. At least 2-fold expansion over unstimulated cells and a minimum CFSE-low frequency of 0.002% (template counts) or 0.001% (read counts) were required for clones to be classified as alloreactive. Clones were considered mappable if detected in sequenced pre-transplant spleen, lymph node, or MLR CFSE-low populations of the donor or recipient. The cumulative frequency of alloreactive clones was calculated as a percentage of all sequences, weighted by copy number. TCRdb took over this immuneACCESS table, retaining in-frame rearrangements with V and J assigned. Such tables are incomplete; in checked studies, under half of the missing clones stem from an unresolved V gene, and the remainder is unexplained. Clone size and V and J calls were adopted from that table, with D and trimming inferred from the DNA. The sample data list more than 12,000 clones, and 30% to 40% of these were observed just once. The top ten clones comprise around 2% of the sample.

The specimen was alloreactive CD8+ T cells from a mixed lymphocyte reaction culture, collected before intestinal transplant. Interpreted using the paper, the cell subset or site label stands for: CFSE-low proliferating T cells sorted from approximately six-day pre-transplant mixed lymphocyte reaction (GvH or HvG direction). The clonotype originates from a human patient who received an intestinal transplant.

DNA sequence: TGCGCCAGCAGCCAAGCTCCGGGACAGGGTAACATTCAGTACTTC. Translated, it reads CASSQAPGQGNIQYF. The chain joins TRBV4-3 to TRBJ2-4; 9 bases in the middle match TRBD1. V is cut back by 1 base and J by 7 bases, with 5 bases in the junction unmatched. The CDR3, cysteine through phenylalanine, is 15 amino acids long. Of the read, only the CDR3 DNA is kept; its 45 bases are in frame from base 1. CDR1 and CDR2 are read off the germline V gene as LGHNA and YSLEER.